This T cell receptor (beta chain) stems from a study of cytomegalovirus exposure and HLA in healthy donors. Study conclusions and caveats: When a later analysis was performed, an Asian-associated ancestry cluster reportedly had fewer N-insertions than the roughly 730-donor mean.

V shed 5 bases and J 7 bases; nucleotides not matched to a gene: 9. The CDR3 loop spans 15 amino acids. The germline gives CDR1 KGHSH, CDR2 LQKENI. To note about this clone: Antigen: not known.

Primers included in the PCR were 60 Vbeta and 13 Jbeta primers. Here immunoSEQ multiplex PCR was the method, and the copy in TCRdb shows in-frame clones only, minus some. Of about 130,000 clones listed, about 85% are singletons. The sequenced material came from PBMCs. The gene calls are TRBV18 and TRBJ2-1; TRBD1 aligns across 9 bases. This TCR derives from a woman aged 25 to 45 in good health and CMV-seropositive. CDR3 nucleotides: TGTGCCAGCTCATCTACCGGGACAGGGTGGAATGAGCAGTTCTTC. Its translation: CASSSTGTGWNEQFF. Combining the CDR3 with reference TRBV18 and TRBJ2-1 gives the whole variable domain NAGVMQNPRHLVRRRGQEARLRCSPMKGHSHVYWYRQLPEEGLKFMVYLQKENIIDESGMPKERFSAEFPKEGPSILRIQQVVRGDSAAYFCASSSTGTGWNEQFFGPGTRLTVL.